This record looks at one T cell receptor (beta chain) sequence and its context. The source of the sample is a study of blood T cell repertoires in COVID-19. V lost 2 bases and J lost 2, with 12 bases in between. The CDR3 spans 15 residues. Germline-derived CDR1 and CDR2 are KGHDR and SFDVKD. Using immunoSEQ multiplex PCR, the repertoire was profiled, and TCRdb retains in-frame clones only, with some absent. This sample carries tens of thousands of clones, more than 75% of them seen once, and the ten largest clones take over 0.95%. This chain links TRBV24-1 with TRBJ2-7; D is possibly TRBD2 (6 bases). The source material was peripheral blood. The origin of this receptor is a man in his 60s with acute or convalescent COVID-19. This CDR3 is CATSDSEGVTYEQYF. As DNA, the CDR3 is TGTGCCACCAGTGATTCGGAGGGAGTTACCTACGAGCAGTACTTC.